The rows below give T cell receptor beta chains drawn from one sample of a study of T cell responses to AZD1222 COVID-19 vaccine. Produced via immunoSEQ multiplex PCR; TCRdb's table is partial and in-frame only. The table has some 150,000 clones, 92% seen once. This specimen consisted of peripheral blood, obtained 28 days after the second AZD1222 dose. The source of these receptors is an adult who received the AZD1222 COVID-19 vaccine. CDR3s include the opening cysteine and the closing phenylalanine or tryptophan. D genes are given only for firm matches. Clone size, where shown, is once, few, many, or a class for clones that have expanded.

v_gene	j_gene	abundance	d_gene	CDR3nt	CDR3aa
TRBV6-6	TRBJ2-2	-	-	TGTGCCAGCAGTTACTCCGGGCGGGGCGGGACCGGGGAGCTGTTTTTT	CASSYSGRGGTGELFF
TRBV28	TRBJ1-2	-	-	TGTGCCAGCAGTCCGCCCCTACAGGATCGGTATGGCTACACCTTC	CASSPPLQDRYGYTF
TRBV9	TRBJ2-1	-	-	TGTGCCAGCAGCGTAGGCAGTTCCTACAATGAGCAGTTCTTC	CASSVGSSYNEQFF
TRBV24-1	TRBJ2-1	-	-	TGTGCCACCAGTGACCCCACGAGGGATGAGCAGTTCTTC	CATSDPTRDEQFF
TRBV5-1	TRBJ1-1	once	-	TGCGCCAGCACCGTTGGGACGGGGAGCATGAACACTGAAGCTTTCTTT	CASTVGTGSMNTEAFF
TRBV27	TRBJ1-5	-	-	TGTGCCAGCCGGGGGCAGGCCGGGAGCAATCAGCCCCAGCATTTT	CASRGQAGSNQPQHF
TRBV6-4	TRBJ2-3	-	-	TGTGCCAGCAGTGAGAAGCAGGGGAGGACAGATACGCAGTATTTT	CASSEKQGRTDTQYF
TRBV30	TRBJ1-6	-	-	TGTGCCTGGAAACTTAACCCGGCGAATTCACCCCTCCACTTT	CAWKLNPANSPLHF
TRBV6-2/TRBV6-3	TRBJ2-3	-	TRBD2	TGTGCCAGCAGTCCCCGGGGACTAGCGGGAGGCACAGATACGCAGTATTTT	CASSPRGLAGGTDTQYF
TRBV12-3/TRBV12-4	TRBJ2-6	-	-	TGTGCCAGCAGTTTTGGGGCCAACGTCCTGACTTTC	CASSFGANVLTF
TRBV28	TRBJ1-2	-	TRBD1	TGTGCCAGCAGTTTACTGAACATCGGACAGGTCTTC	CASSLLNIGQVF
TRBV27	TRBJ1-2	-	TRBD1	TGTGCCAGCAGTATGACAGGGGGAATGGGCTACACCTTC	CASSMTGGMGYTF
TRBV24-1	TRBJ1-1	-	TRBD1	TGTGCCACCAGTGATCCCGGGACAGGGACTACTGAAGCTTTCTTT	CATSDPGTGTTEAFF
TRBV6-2/TRBV6-3	TRBJ2-3	-	-	TGTGCCAGCAGCCTCCGGGGGCGCCGGAGAGGCACGCAGTATTTT	CASSLRGRRRGTQYF
TRBV28	TRBJ2-3	-	-	TGTGCCAGCAGTTTAAGAACAGGCCTAAAGTATTTT	CASSLRTGLKYF
TRBV19	TRBJ1-2	-	TRBD1	TGTGCCAGTAACCCCGGGACAGGTTCGGTGCGCTATGGCTACACCTTC	CASNPGTGSVRYGYTF
TRBV9	TRBJ2-7	-	-	TGTGCCAGCAGCGTAGGGCAGGGCCCCAACTACGAGCAGTACTTC	CASSVGQGPNYEQYF
TRBV19	TRBJ2-5	-	-	TGTGCCAGGTCCCATGGCCAAGAGACCCAGTACTTC	CARSHGQETQYF
TRBV10-2	TRBJ2-7	-	-	TGCGCCAGCACGAGGACGGGTATGGAGCAGTACTTC	CASTRTGMEQYF
TRBV15	TRBJ2-3	-	TRBD2	TGTGCCACCAGCAGGCTTAATAGCGGGAGAACAGATACGCAGTATTTT	CATSRLNSGRTDTQYF
TRBV7-2	TRBJ1-1	once	TRBD1	TGTGCCAGCAGCTTAGAGCCAGGGGGCAAAGCTTTCTTT	CASSLEPGGKAFF
TRBV9	TRBJ1-2	-	-	TGTGCCAGCGTTGGTAACTATGGCTACACCTTC	CASVGNYGYTF
TRBV5-1	TRBJ2-3	-	TRBD2	TGCGCCAGCAGCTTACCGGGACTAACGGGCCCAGATACGCAGTATTTT	CASSLPGLTGPDTQYF
TRBV28	TRBJ1-4	-	TRBD1	TGTGCCAGCAGTTTCTGGGACAGCGTTAATGAAAAACTGTTTTTT	CASSFWDSVNEKLFF
TRBV19	TRBJ1-4	-	-	TGTGCCACTCGACGGAACGAAAAACTGTTTTTT	CATRRNEKLFF
TRBV19	TRBJ2-5	-	-	TGTGCCAGTCAAGTAACGGAGACCCAGTACTTC	CASQVTETQYF
TRBV10-1	TRBJ2-2	-	-	TGCGCCAGCGGAGGAGGGACCGGGGAGCTGTTTTTT	CASGGGTGELFF
TRBV4-1	TRBJ1-3	-	TRBD1	TGCGCCAGCAGCCCAGGGACAGGAGGAGGGCTCTCTGGAAACACCATATATTTT	CASSPGTGGGLSGNTIYF